Listed below are T cell receptor beta chains from one sample, sequenced in a study of blood T cell repertoires in COVID-19. Sequencing used immunoSEQ multiplex PCR; TCRdb keeps in-frame clones, though not all of them. The repertoire includes about 220,000 clones, about 79% of them detected once, and 9.5% to 10% sits in the top ten. The sequenced sample consisted of peripheral blood. These receptors were obtained from a middle-aged man with active or convalescent COVID-19. Each CDR3 is given with its conserved first and last residue. D genes are given only for firm matches. A clone size is listed for some rows: how often the clone was seen (once, few, many), or a class if it is expanded.

clone_size	d_call	v_call	j_call	cdr3_aa	cdr3_nt
NA	TRBD1	TRBV28	TRBJ2-5	CASSLLGQGARETQYF	TGTGCCAGCAGTTTATTGGGACAGGGGGCGCGGGAGACCCAGTACTTC
NA	TRBD2	TRBV5-6	TRBJ2-1	CASSLGLAGVYNEQFF	TGTGCCAGCAGCTTGGGACTAGCGGGGGTATACAATGAGCAGTTCTTC
NA	TRBD2	TRBV5-5	TRBJ2-7	CASSLGPRLAGSSYEQYF	TGTGCCAGCAGCTTGGGACCCCGTTTAGCGGGAAGCTCCTACGAGCAGTACTTC
NA	NA	TRBV2	TRBJ2-1	CASRGTSSSYNEQFF	TGTGCCAGCAGGGGGACTTCCAGCTCCTACAATGAGCAGTTCTTC
NA	NA	TRBV4-2	TRBJ2-1	CASSQDPTSNNEQFF	TGTGCCAGCAGCCAAGATCCAACAAGTAACAATGAGCAGTTCTTC
NA	TRBD1	TRBV30	TRBJ2-1	CAWSLGTGINEQFF	TGTGCCTGGAGTTTAGGGACAGGGATCAATGAGCAGTTCTTC
NA	NA	TRBV18	TRBJ1-1	CASSPQGSRGYTEAFF	TGTGCCAGCTCGCCCCAGGGGAGCAGGGGCTACACTGAAGCTTTCTTT
NA	TRBD2	TRBV4-3	TRBJ2-3	CASSPRAGDTDTQYF	TGCGCCAGCAGCCCCCGGGCGGGGGACACAGATACGCAGTATTTT
NA	TRBD1	TRBV29-1	TRBJ2-5	CSETGGGTETQYF	TGCAGCGAGACAGGGGGCGGCACAGAGACCCAGTACTTC
NA	NA	TRBV10-3	TRBJ1-1	CAISEGGTYTEAFF	TGTGCCATCAGTGAGGGGGGGACCTACACTGAAGCTTTCTTT
once	TRBD1	TRBV2	TRBJ1-4	CASSEVGQGGEKLFF	TGTGCCAGCAGTGAAGTCGGACAGGGTGGTGAAAAACTGTTTTTT
NA	NA	TRBV4-1	TRBJ2-3	CASSQDKGSGSTDTQYF	TGCGCCAGCAGCCAAGATAAGGGAAGCGGTAGCACAGATACGCAGTATTTT
NA	TRBD2	TRBV11-1	TRBJ2-7	CASSPGTSESYEQYF	TGTGCCAGCAGCCCCGGGACTAGCGAGTCCTACGAGCAGTACTTC
NA	NA	TRBV7-9	TRBJ2-2	CASSLSLHTGSTGELFF	TGTGCCAGCAGCTTATCTTTACATACAGGGAGCACCGGGGAGCTGTTTTTT
NA	NA	TRBV5-5	TRBJ1-6	CASSLGAEYNSPLHF	TGTGCCAGCAGCTTAGGAGCGGAGTATAATTCACCCCTCCACTTT
NA	NA	TRBV5-1	TRBJ2-5	CASSLASGLETQYF	TGCGCCAGCAGCTTGGCCTCAGGGTTGGAGACCCAGTACTTC
NA	NA	TRBV30	TRBJ2-7	CAWTERAREQYF	TGTGCCTGGACCGAGCGGGCCCGCGAGCAGTACTTC
NA	NA	TRBV13	TRBJ1-4	CASSILPKTGDQREKLFF	TGTGCCAGCAGCATACTCCCTAAAACAGGAGACCAAAGGGAAAAACTGTTTTTT
NA	NA	TRBV4-1	TRBJ1-2	CASSSGLGYTF	TGCGCCAGCAGCTCAGGGCTAGGCTACACCTTC
NA	NA	TRBV19	TRBJ1-3	CASSIDSGLSGNTIYF	TGTGCCAGTAGTATTGATTCAGGACTCTCTGGAAACACCATATATTTT
NA	NA	TRBV28	TRBJ2-3	CASSKQGPGTQYF	TGTGCCAGCAGTAAACAGGGCCCTGGTACGCAGTATTTT
NA	TRBD2	TRBV19	TRBJ2-1	CASSLTSVSSYNEQFF	TGTGCCAGTAGCCTAACTAGCGTCAGCTCCTACAATGAGCAGTTCTTC
NA	NA	TRBV7-8	TRBJ1-1	CASRQVQGGNTEAFF	TGTGCCAGCAGACAGGTCCAGGGAGGGAACACTGAAGCTTTCTTT
NA	NA	TRBV19	TRBJ1-6	CASSIVGRRDIYNSPLHF	TGTGCCAGTAGTATAGTTGGTCGCCGGGATATCTATAATTCACCCCTCCACTTT
NA	NA	TRBV28	TRBJ2-3	CASSSPRGKLTDTQYF	TGTGCCAGCAGTTCGCCTCGGGGGAAGCTTACAGATACGCAGTATTTT
NA	TRBD2	TRBV10-2	TRBJ2-1	CASMGLGSYNEQFF	TGCGCCAGCATGGGACTAGGCTCCTACAATGAGCAGTTCTTC
NA	NA	TRBV18	TRBJ2-1	CASSPPSFYNEQFF	TGTGCCAGCTCACCACCTTCCTTCTACAATGAGCAGTTCTTC
NA	NA	TRBV7-3	TRBJ2-6	CASSLRGGGANVLTF	TGTGCCAGCAGCTTAAGGGGCGGTGGGGCCAACGTCCTGACTTTC
NA	TRBD1	TRBV5-1	TRBJ2-3	CASTITPLGQGSDTQYF	TGCGCCAGCACCATCACGCCGCTGGGACAGGGGTCGGATACGCAGTATTTT
NA	TRBD2	TRBV11-2	TRBJ2-5	CASSFGGRAGSETQYF	TGTGCCAGCAGCTTTGGCGGGAGGGCCGGTTCAGAGACCCAGTACTTC
NA	TRBD2	TRBV5-4	TRBJ2-1	CASSSLAGANNEQFF	TGTGCCAGCAGCTCACTAGCGGGGGCCAACAATGAGCAGTTCTTC
few	TRBD1	TRBV18	TRBJ2-3	CASSPRGTGGTDTQYF	TGTGCCAGCTCACCACGGGGGACAGGGGGGACAGATACGCAGTATTTT
NA	NA	TRBV27	TRBJ1-1	CASSAGAGGNTEAFF	TGTGCCAGCAGTGCCGGGGCGGGGGGGAACACTGAAGCTTTCTTT
NA	NA	TRBV4-1	TRBJ2-5	CASSQVPGEIQETQYF	TGCGCCAGCAGCCAAGTCCCAGGGGAGATCCAAGAGACCCAGTACTTC
NA	TRBD1	TRBV2	TRBJ1-1	CASSEDKVDRGFLLTEAFF	TGTGCCAGCAGTGAAGATAAGGTGGACAGGGGGTTTTTATTGACTGAAGCTTTCTTT
NA	NA	TRBV19	TRBJ1-1	CATKGLHTEAFF	TGTGCCACCAAGGGGCTCCACACTGAAGCTTTCTTT
NA	NA	TRBV5-4	TRBJ2-2	CASSPGGQIYTGELFF	TGTGCCAGCAGCCCGGGTGGACAGATATACACCGGGGAGCTGTTTTTT
once	NA	TRBV3-1/TRBV3-2	TRBJ1-6	CASSQDGRERLTPLHF	TGTGCCAGCAGCCAAGATGGAAGGGAGCGACTAACACCCCTCCACTTT
NA	NA	TRBV7-2	TRBJ1-4	CASSLESGELFF	TGTGCCAGCAGCTTAGAGTCAGGGGAACTGTTTTTT